This TCR beta chain was found in a study of blood T cell repertoires in COVID-19. The overall study: PBMCs, B-cell-depleted T cells, or T cells provided the cDNA or gDNA that made up the material.

Unmatched junction bases numbered 7, after V lost 8 bases and J lost 3 bases. The CDR3 extends over 14 amino acids. Germline V CDR1 and CDR2: LGHDT, YNNKEL (reference sequence). This clone was seen a handful of times. The authors' processing: Reference gene primers were amplified, and this amplification served to estimate nucleated cell counts. Libraries were prepared by immunoSEQ multiplex PCR; TCRdb keeps only in-frame clonotypes and omits some of them. V and J calls plus clone size are reproduced from that table; the DNA served to infer D and trimming. This sample has about 300,000 clones, with 85% found just once. Participant ages covered roughly 18 to 89 years across approximately 25 US areas. Two negative PCRs, clearance, or symptom resolution were required of recovered Cohort 3 donors.

Sequencing was carried out using PBMCs or T cells enriched from blood (not recorded which). The receptor comes from a woman aged 50 to 60 who had recovered from COVID-19. The chain employs TRBV3-1 (or the pseudogene TRBV3-2) and TRBJ2-3, with 8 bases fitting TRBD1. The CDR3 coding sequence is TGTGCCAGCGGGAGGACAGGGAGGACAGATACGCAGTATTTT. Protein product: CASGRTGRTDTQYF.